A single sample is the source of the 32 T cell receptor beta chains below, sequenced in a study of beta chain features in type 1 diabetes. Expressed TCRB transcripts were sequenced because the entire RNA isolate underwent reverse transcription. The repertoire was sequenced with immunoSEQ multiplex PCR; TCRdb's copy has only in-frame clones and lacks some. The repertoire consists of about 130,000 clones, with 9.2% occurring once and the leading ten covering approximately 0.68%. The specimen sequenced was central memory CD4+ T cells from blood. These TCRs come from a young man in good health.

Only a few counts were recorded for this clone. The CDR3: CASSRDSQETQYF. CDR3 sequence (DNA): TGTGCCAGCAGTCGGGACAGCCAAGAGACCCAGTACTTC. The V gene is TRBV7-3, the J gene TRBJ2-5; 7 bases fit TRBD1. There are 13 residues in the CDR3. The germline CDR1 and CDR2 sequences are SGHTA and FQGTGA. The junction had 2 bases not matched to a gene; V was cut back by 6 bases and J by 1 base.

The rearrangement links TRBV5-1 to TRBJ1-5; TRBD1 matches 10 bases. The V gene end was trimmed by 0 bases and the J gene end by 7 bases; junction bases not matched to a gene: 4. This CDR3 is 15 amino acids long. Looked up from germline, CDR1 is SGHRS and CDR2 is YFSETQ. CDR3 in amino acids: CASSLETGGLQPQHF. The CDR3 bases are TGCGCCAGCAGCTTGGAGACAGGGGGCTTGCAGCCCCAGCATTTT.

The genes are TRBV29-1 and TRBJ2-7; TRBD1 might be the D (6 bases). Germline CDR1 SQVTM, CDR2 ANQGSEA. The CDR3 contains 11 residues. Trimming removed 5 bases at V and 5 bases at J, with 10 bases between. In DNA form, the CDR3 reads TGCAGCGTTTACAGGGTTCACGAGCAGTACTTC. This translates into CSVYRVHEQYF.

The gene calls are TRBV10-3 and TRBJ2-5; 8 positions match TRBD1. V lost 10 bases and J lost 5; bases outside the gene matches: 15. The CDR3 loop spans 15 amino acids. Germline loops: CDR1 ENHRY, CDR2 SYGVKD. This chain's CDR3 is CATEDRVIGRETQYF. The CDR3, as DNA: TGTGCCACCGAGGACAGGGTTATTGGTAGGGAGACCCAGTACTTC.

This clone was detected a few times. J is TRBJ2-7 and V is TRBV2; perhaps TRBD2 as D (6 bases). From germline, CDR1 is SNHLY and CDR2 FYNNEI. This CDR3 has 18 amino acids. The V end was cut by 6 bases, the J end by 3 bases, with 27 bases between. The CDR3: CASSYTREGLSNRYEQYF. The CDR3 bases are TGTGCCAGCAGCTACACCCGTGAGGGACTCTCAAACCGCTACGAGCAGTACTTC. The full variable domain, rest sourced from reference TRBV2 and TRBJ2-7, is EPEVTQTPSHQVTQMGQEVILRCVPISNHLYFYWYRQILGQKVEFLVSFYNNEISEKSEIFDDQFSVERPDGSNFTLKIRSTKLEDSAMYFCASSYTREGLSNRYEQYFGPGTRLTVT.

The genes are TRBV6-1 and TRBJ2-7, with D perhaps matching TRBD1 (6 bases). V lost 6 bases and J 3 bases, leaving 9 bases between the germline ends. The germline CDR1 and CDR2 sequences are MNHNS and SASEGT. The CDR3 extends over 12 amino acids. This CDR3 reads CASRRDNYEQYF. The CDR3 bases are TGTGCCAGCAGAAGGGACAACTACGAGCAGTACTTC.

This sequence joins TRBV7-9 and TRBJ2-5, with 7 bases that match TRBD1. V lost 5 bases to trimming and J lost 5 bases; unmatched junction nucleotides: 11. Germline CDR1 reads SEHNR; CDR2 reads FQNEAQ (reference sequence). The CDR3 is 15 residues long. This CDR3 is CASSARQGRMETQYF. Here the CDR3 DNA reads TGTGCCAGCAGCGCCAGACAGGGCCGGATGGAGACCCAGTACTTC.

This sequence joins TRBV5-1 and TRBJ2-5, with TRBD1 matching 7 bases. This CDR3 contains 14 residues. The trim removed 4 bases at V and 1 base at J, leaving 4 bases unmatched. Germline V gene lookup returns CDR1 SGHRS and CDR2 YFSETQ. The DNA for the CDR3 is TGCGCCAGCAGCCCGACAGGGCCCCAAGAGACCCAGTACTTC. It codes for CASSPTGPQETQYF.

The gene calls are TRBV10-3 and TRBJ2-7; 9 bases map to TRBD1. The ends lost 7 bases at V and 7 bases at J; junction bases unmatched: 11. CDR1 and CDR2 from the germline V gene are ENHRY and SYGVKD. The CDR3 is 14 residues long. Here the CDR3 DNA reads TGTGCCATCAACGCCGGGACAGGGAGGTCTGAGCAGTACTTC. It translates to CAINAGTGRSEQYF.

This clone showed up just a few times. The rearrangement links TRBV5-4 to TRBJ2-5, with 10 positions matching TRBD2. This CDR3 is built from 14 residues. The trim removed 7 bases at V and 4 bases at J, leaving 7 bases unmatched. Germline lookup yields CDR1 SGHNT and CDR2 YYREEE (reference sequence). The CDR3 DNA reads as TGTGCCAGCTTGTCTAGCGGGGGACGAGAGACCCAGTACTTC. Translating it yields CASLSSGGRETQYF.

This clone was found a few times. CDR3 loop: CASSWRSGGRRETQYF. CDR3 nucleotides: TGTGCCAGCAGCTGGCGGTCAGGGGGCAGAAGGGAGACCCAGTACTTC. The rearrangement uses TRBV11-2 and TRBJ2-5; 8 bases fit TRBD1. Germline CDR1 and CDR2: SGHAT and FQNNGV. V dropped 4 bases and J dropped 5; count of bases not matched to a gene: 12. The CDR3 totals 16 residues.

The genes are TRBV10-2 and TRBJ1-5; D gene unclear. This CDR3 comprises 12 residues. V gave up 6 bases and J gave up 4 bases, with 7 bases separating them. Per germline, CDR1 WSHSY and CDR2 SAAADI. CDR3 in amino acids: CASREENQPQHF. Written as DNA, the CDR3 is TGCGCCAGCAGAGAGGAGAATCAGCCCCAGCATTTT.

The chain has TRBV6-5 and TRBJ1-1; no definite D call. CDR1 is MNHEY, CDR2 SVGAGI, per germline. The V gene lost 6 bases and the J gene lost 8 bases, with 10 bases spanning the gap. The CDR3 spans 11 residues. The CDR3 coding sequence is TGTGCCAGCAGGCAGTCCGGGGAAGCTTTCTTT. The encoded protein is CASRQSGEAFF.

This clone was recorded a few times. The rearrangement uses TRBV5-1 and TRBJ1-4, with a tentative D call TRBD1 (5 bases). V was trimmed by 0 bases and J by 8 bases, leaving 14 bases between them. The CDR3 spans 15 residues. Germline values: CDR1 SGHRS, CDR2 YFSETQ. The CDR3: CASSLAGQSSEKLFF. DNA of the CDR3: TGCGCCAGCAGCTTGGCTGGACAATCATCGGAAAAACTGTTTTTT. Full variable domain (rest looked up from reference TRBV5-1 and TRBJ1-4): KAGVTQTPRYLIKTRGQQVTLSCSPISGHRSVSWYQQTPGQGLQFLFEYFSETQRNKGNFPGRFSGRQFSNSRSEMNVSTLELGDSALYLCASSLAGQSSEKLFFGSGTQLSVL.

This clone was recorded a few times. DNA of the CDR3: TGTGCCTGGAGTGTACTACCGTACACAGGGGCGAGGGGCACAGATACGCAGTATTTT. Amino acids: CAWSVLPYTGARGTDTQYF. The chain links TRBV30 to TRBJ2-3, with 7 bases aligning to TRBD1. Germline V gene sequence: CDR1 GTSNPN, CDR2 SVGIG (reference sequence). Unmatched junction bases numbered 16, after V lost 0 bases and J lost 1 base. The length of the CDR3 is 19 residues.

The genes are TRBV5-1 and TRBJ1-3; TRBD1 might be the D (6 bases). Germline V CDR1 and CDR2: SGHRS, YFSETQ. The CDR3 covers 15 residues. V lost 3 bases and J lost 0, with 10 bases in between. The CDR3, as DNA: TGCGCCAGCAGCTCCACAGGGTTCTCTGGAAACACCATATATTTT. It is translated as CASSSTGFSGNTIYF.

The genes are TRBV7-3 and TRBJ2-1; D might be TRBD2 (7 bases). In germline, CDR1 is SGHTA, CDR2 FQGTGA. Between the trimmed V and J ends, which lost 5 bases and 10 bases, there was a span of 21 bases. The CDR3 has 15 residues. The CDR3 protein is CASSPAGGPAMEQFF. The CDR3 nucleotides read TGTGCCAGCAGCCCGGCCGGGGGGCCCGCCATGGAGCAGTTCTTC.

In this sample, this clone turned up many times. V gene TRBV4-3 combines with J gene TRBJ2-3, with a tentative D call TRBD1 (6 bases). Germline V gene sequence: CDR1 LGHNA, CDR2 YSLEER. The CDR3 has 12 amino acids. V was trimmed by 3 bases and J by 10 bases, leaving 11 bases between them. The DNA of the CDR3 is TGCGCCAGCAGCCACGGCAGGGGCGCGCAGTATTTT. As protein: CASSHGRGAQYF.

This clone was counted many times. V and J are TRBV15 and TRBJ2-7; a possible D gene is TRBD2 (6 bases). Germline-derived CDR1 and CDR2 are LNHNV and YYDKDF (reference sequence). V was shortened by 1 base and J by 2 bases, with 15 bases between the two germline ends. The CDR3 is 16 residues long. CDR3 nucleotides: TGTGCCACCAGCAGAGTCCTCTCGGGCGGGGCCTACGAGCAGTACTTC. It codes for CATSRVLSGGAYEQYF. The full variable domain, its missing parts supplied by reference TRBV15 and TRBJ2-7, is DAMVIQNPRYQVTQFGKPVTLSCSQTLNHNVMYWYQQKSSQAPKLLFHYYDKDFNNEADTPDNFQSRRPNTSFCFLDIRSPGLGDTAMYLCATSRVLSGGAYEQYFGPGTRLTVT.

This clone was recorded a few times. J is TRBJ2-2 and V is TRBV6-6; tentative D call: TRBD2 (5 bases). This CDR3 contains 16 residues. V lost 3 bases and J 4 bases, leaving 15 bases between the germline ends. Germline CDR1 reads MNHNY; CDR2 reads SVGAGI (reference sequence). The CDR3 sequence: CASSYGSHAGTGELFF. DNA for the CDR3: TGTGCCAGCAGTTATGGCAGCCACGCGGGCACCGGGGAGCTGTTTTTT.

The chain has TRBV25-1 and TRBJ2-6; perhaps TRBD1 as D (6 bases). Trimming shortened V by 2 bases and J by 2 bases, and 13 bases separated the two germline ends. The CDR3 length is 17 residues. CDR1 MGHDK and CDR2 SYGVNS come from the germline V gene. CDR3 protein: CASSERPSGAGANVLTF. The CDR3 DNA is TGTGCCAGCAGTGAACGTCCCTCAGGGGCTGGGGCCAACGTCCTGACTTTC.

This chain links TRBV28 with TRBJ2-7; D not certain. Per the germline V gene, CDR1 is MDHEN and CDR2 is SYDVKM. The CDR3 consists of 13 residues. Trimming shortened V by 6 bases and J by 1 base, and 10 bases separated the two germline ends. The CDR3 bases are TGTGCCAGCAGCCTCGTTGAGTCCTACGAGCAGTACTTC. Its translation is CASSLVESYEQYF.

The chain couples TRBV9 to TRBJ1-4; 7 bases align to TRBD1. Germline CDR1 is SGDLS and CDR2 is YYNGEE. The CDR3 contains 15 residues. J gave up 2 bases and V 3 bases, and 4 bases lay outside the gene matches. The CDR3 DNA is TGTGCCAGCAGCGGACAGGGTTATACTAATGAAAAACTGTTTTTT. Translated: CASSGQGYTNEKLFF. The full variable domain, in which reference TRBV9 and TRBJ1-4 provide the parts outside the CDR3, is DSGVTQTPKHLITATGQRVTLRCSPRSGDLSVYWYQQSLDQGLQFLIQYYNGEERAKGNILERFSAQQFPDLHSELNLSSLELGDSALYFCASSGQGYTNEKLFFGSGTQLSVL.

This clone has just a few counts. This sequence joins TRBV7-2 and TRBJ1-2; D uncertain. The germline V gene encodes CDR1 SGHTA and CDR2 FQGNSA. This CDR3 region has 14 residues. Trimming removed 8 bases at V and 5 bases at J, with 18 bases between. Here the CDR3 reads CASSRGRSYYGYTF. In DNA form, the CDR3 reads TGTGCCAGCTCCCGAGGGAGGAGCTATTATGGCTACACCTTC. The full variable domain, completed using reference TRBV7-2 and TRBJ1-2, is GAGVSQSPSNKVTEKGKDVELRCDPISGHTALYWYRQSLGQGLEFLIYFQGNSAPDKSGLPSDRFSAERTGGSVSTLTIQRTQQEDSAVYLCASSRGRSYYGYTFGSGTRLTVV.

The sample holds a few counts of this clone. The chain couples TRBV7-2 to TRBJ1-5; TRBD1 is a possible D gene (5 bases). The CDR3 totals 15 residues. The germline gives CDR1 SGHTA, CDR2 FQGNSA. V dropped 3 bases and J dropped 0 bases, with 9 bases sitting between them. Here the CDR3 reads CASSFDSSSNQPQHF. In DNA, the CDR3 is TGTGCCAGCAGCTTCGACAGTTCTAGCAATCAGCCCCAGCATTTT.

This clone has a handful of counts. The V and J genes are TRBV7-2 and TRBJ2-4; D perhaps matches TRBD2 (5 bases). This CDR3 comprises 16 residues. Trimming shortened V by 3 bases and J by 0 bases, and 12 bases separated the two germline ends. Germline lookup yields CDR1 SGHTA and CDR2 FQGNSA. The CDR3 coding sequence is TGTGCCAGCAGCTTCCGGACGGGAATAGCCAAAAACATTCAGTACTTC. Translation gives CASSFRTGIAKNIQYF.

The chain has TRBV29-1 and TRBJ1-5, with D possibly being TRBD1 (6 bases). V lost 6 bases, J lost 6 bases, and 15 bases lay in between. The CDR3 loop spans 13 amino acids. Germline values: CDR1 SQVTM, CDR2 ANQGSEA. In DNA, the CDR3 is TGCAGCGTCCTCGGGGGGGGCGGTCAGCCCCAGCATTTT. Amino acid sequence: CSVLGGGGQPQHF.

The chain is built from TRBV11-2 and TRBJ2-5; 16 bases match TRBD2. The CDR3 is 17 residues long. The junction had 11 bases not matched to a gene; V was cut back by 8 bases and J by 5 bases. The germline gives CDR1 SGHAT, CDR2 FQNNGV. CDR3 in amino acids: CASGKGTSGGAGETQYF. CDR3 in DNA: TGTGCCAGCGGAAAAGGGACTAGCGGGGGGGCTGGGGAGACCCAGTACTTC.

The chain is built from TRBV7-2 and TRBJ2-3; D is ambiguous. The germline V gene encodes CDR1 SGHTA and CDR2 FQGNSA. V lost 5 bases and J lost 6, with 9 bases in between. The CDR3 covers 12 residues. The CDR3 is CASSTIDDTQYF. The CDR3 DNA reads as TGTGCCAGCAGCACAATCGATGATACGCAGTATTTT.

The chain uses TRBV5-1 and TRBJ1-1, with 8 bases lining up with TRBD1. In germline, CDR1 is SGHRS, CDR2 YFSETQ. V dropped 4 bases and J dropped 4; count of bases not matched to a gene: 9. CDR3 length: 15 amino acids. Written as DNA, the CDR3 is TGCGCCAGCAGCCCCCGGACAGGGTCTACCACTGAAGCTTTCTTT. Its translation: CASSPRTGSTTEAFF.

The gene calls are TRBV6-5 and TRBJ2-5; the match to TRBD2 covers 9 bases. V was pared by 6 bases and J by 4 bases, with 9 bases of the junction left unmatched. This CDR3 region has 15 residues. Germline lookup yields CDR1 MNHEY and CDR2 SVGAGI. The chain's CDR3 is CASRNRAGGGETQYF. The CDR3 DNA reads as TGTGCCAGCAGGAACCGAGCGGGGGGAGGAGAGACCCAGTACTTC.

A few counts support this clone. This chain links TRBV30 with TRBJ2-4; TRBD1 is a possible D gene (6 bases). The CDR3 runs 13 residues. Germline CDR1 GTSNPN, CDR2 SVGIG (reference sequence). V lost 3 bases and J 6 bases, leaving 12 bases between the germline ends. Here the CDR3 DNA reads TGTGCCTGGAGCGCCCTAGGGGGAAACATTCAGTACTTC. Protein product: CAWSALGGNIQYF.